What follows are 10 T cell receptor beta chains derived from one specimen sequenced in a study of tissue T cells after allogeneic stem cell transplantation. TCRdb's copy holds only in-frame clones and misses some; the assay was immunoSEQ multiplex PCR. The data contain almost 7,000 clones, roughly 32% of them seen just once; the ten biggest clones take up less than 8%. Time point here: mouse harvest day 14 after allogeneic transplant. Each mouse received 10^7 T-cell-depleted marrow cells plus 10^6 splenic CD5+ T cells by tail vein. The sequenced sample was skin. Source of these receptors: a female BALB/c mouse given C57BL/6 T cells with graft-versus-host disease after an allogeneic hematopoietic cell transplant.

By sample share, this clone is medium-sized. The genes and germline here are from mouse. The sequence runs out 1 residue before the end of the CDR3; the remainder is reconstructed from the germline J gene. This sequence joins TRBV26 and TRBJ1-4, with D possibly matching TRBD1 (5 bases). Trimming took off 3 bases at V and 1 base at J, with 9 bases between the two ends. This CDR3 region has 15 residues. Germline CDR1 and CDR2: KGHPV and FQNQEV (reference sequence). The sequenced part of the CDR3 DNA is TGTGCCAGCAGTCTTCGGGGGGGTTCCAACGAAAGATTATTT. Protein product: CASSLRGGSNERLF. The entire CDR3 is CASSLRGGSNERLFF.

For this clone: Mouse gene names apply. Read coverage stops 1 residue before the CDR3 terminus; the germline J gene supplies the remainder. The rearrangement uses TRBV13-3 and TRBJ2-3; D is perhaps TRBD2 (5 bases). The germline V and J ends were trimmed by 4 bases and 2 bases, with 11 bases remaining between them. Germline V lookup: CDR1 NNHDY, CDR2 SYVADS. The CDR3 extends over 14 amino acids. The sequenced part of the CDR3 DNA is TGTGCCAGCAGTCCTGGGTCTGTTGCAGAAACGCTGTAT. Its protein product is CASSPGSVAETLY. The whole CDR3 region reads CASSPGSVAETLYF.

About this clone itself: Mouse gene names apply. The CDR3 end is not reached by the read, which stops 1 residue before it; the germline J gene fills it in. The genes are TRBV3 and TRBJ1-1; the D gene is possibly TRBD1 (6 bases). The germline V gene has CDR1 SNHLY and CDR2 FYNGKV (reference sequence). The V gene lost 1 base and the J gene lost 0 bases, with 9 bases spanning the gap. The CDR3 contains 15 residues. CDR3 loop: CASSLEGGANTEVFF. Partial CDR3 DNA: TGTGCCAGCAGCTTAGAGGGGGGCGCAAACACAGAAGTCTTC.

This clone has a handful of counts. The listed genes are named as in mouse. The read halts 1 residue ahead of the CDR3 end, with the missing end drawn from the germline J gene. The rearrangement links TRBV31 to TRBJ1-6, with a possible D match to TRBD1 (6 bases). TRBJ1-6 counts as an open reading frame of uncertain function. CDR3 size: 13 residues. V was trimmed by 1 base and J by 7 bases, leaving 8 bases between them. Germline V gives CDR1 GKSSPN, CDR2 SITVG. CDR3 DNA (partial): TGTGCCTGGAGTCCGAGGGGGAATTCGCCCCTCTAC. As protein: CAWSPRGNSPLY. The whole CDR3 sequence reads CAWSPRGNSPLYF.

For this clone: Gene names and germline match the mouse. The read ends 1 residue before the CDR3 terminus; that terminus is restored from the germline J gene. The chain couples TRBV26 to TRBJ2-3, with a weak D call TRBD1 (6 bases). This CDR3 is 13 amino acids long. Germline values: CDR1 KGHPV, CDR2 FQNQEV (reference sequence). Trimming stripped 5 bases from V and 3 bases from J, with 9 bases between. Partial CDR3 DNA: TGTGCCAGCAGTTTCCAGGGGGCAGAAACGCTGTAT. It specifies CASSFQGAETLY. The entire CDR3 sequence reads CASSFQGAETLYF.

As concerns this clone: Gene labels here are mouse ones. The read is 1 residue too short to cover the CDR3 end, so that end is filled in from the germline J gene. V gene TRBV13-2 combines with J gene TRBJ2-4, with D maybe TRBD1 (5 bases). Germline CDR1 reads NNHNN; CDR2 reads SYGAGS (reference sequence). V lost 2 bases, J lost 2 bases, and 9 bases lay in between. This CDR3 contains 14 residues. CDR3 bases read: TGTGCCAGCGGTGACGAGGACATTCAAAACACCTTGTAC. Translation: CASGDEDIQNTLY. The whole CDR3 sequence is CASGDEDIQNTLYF.

In its sample, this clone ranks as medium-sized. Here the gene names and germline are mouse. The CDR3 end is not reached by the read, which stops 1 residue before it; the germline J gene fills it in. V gene TRBV12-1 combines with J gene TRBJ1-4, with D uncertain. The germline CDR1 and CDR2 sequences are SGHSN and HYEKVE. This CDR3 is 13 amino acids long. With 2 bases removed from V and 4 bases from J, the gap between germline ends came to 7 bases. The CDR3 sequence is CASSREFNERLFF. CDR3 DNA (partial): TGTGCCAGCTCTCGGGAATTCAACGAAAGATTATTT. Drawing the rest from reference TRBV12-1 and TRBJ1-4, the complete variable domain is DSGVVQSPRHIIKEKGGRSVLTCIPISGHSNVVWYQQTLGKELKFLIQHYEKVERDKGFLPSRFSVQQFDDYHSEMNMSALELEDSAMYFCASSREFNERLFFGHGTKLSVL.

This clone is categorized as medium-sized. Germline and genes: mouse. Read sequence stops 1 residue before the CDR3 end, and the germline J gene provides the missing end. The chain carries TRBV16 and TRBJ1-4; 9 bases are a match to TRBD1. The junction had 2 bases not matched to a gene; V was cut back by 0 bases and J by 3 bases. CDR3 length: 16 residues. Germline CDR1 is SGHSA and CDR2 is FRNQAP. The CDR3 bases that were read are TGTGCAAGCAGCTTAGATGGGACAGGGACCAACGAAAGATTATTT. It encodes CASSLDGTGTNERLF. The full CDR3 reads CASSLDGTGTNERLFF.

This clone has just a few counts. Gene names are the mouse ones. The observed sequence ends 1 residue before the CDR3 terminus, with the missing tail filled in from the germline J gene. V usage is TRBV3 and J usage is TRBJ1-4; 10 bases are a match to TRBD1. From germline, CDR1 is SNHLY and CDR2 FYNGKV (reference sequence). V shed 4 bases and J 7 bases; nucleotides not matched to a gene: 6. The CDR3 extends over 15 amino acids. Incomplete CDR3 DNA: TGTGCCAGCAGCTCGACAGGGGGCAGGGGCGAAAGATTATTT. Translating it yields CASSSTGGRGERLF. Given in full, the CDR3 is CASSSTGGRGERLFF.

Notes on this clone: Germline and genes here are mouse. The CDR3 is cut off 1 residue early in the read; its end comes from the germline J gene. This rearrangement joins TRBV26 to TRBJ1-3, with D possibly TRBD1 on 6 matching bases. The V end was cut by 3 bases, the J end by 3 bases, with 9 bases between. Germline lookup yields CDR1 KGHPV and CDR2 FQNQEV (reference sequence). This CDR3 comprises 14 residues. CDR3: CASSLQGNGNTLYF. CDR3 DNA, as far as it was read: TGTGCCAGCAGTCTTCAGGGGAATGGAAATACGCTCTAT.